The 11 T cell receptor beta chains below all came from one sample that was sequenced in a study of T-cell reconstitution after alpha-beta-depleted transplantation in children. Unique molecular identifiers were used to barcode this TCRbeta library. TCRdb reanalysed the PCR reads using MiXCR and keeps one entry per CDR3 protein. The sample shows some 450,000 distinct CDR3 sequences, about 40% of them seen only once. Sample: PBMCs, taken before TCRalphabeta/CD19-depleted stem cell transplant. These receptors all stem from a girl aged 2 to 9 with aplastic anemia, due to receive a stem cell transplant.

V is TRBV20-1 and J is TRBJ2-3; D is unclear. V lost 5 bases and J lost 5, with 11 bases in between. This CDR3 has 12 residues. Looked up from germline, CDR1 is DFQATT and CDR2 is SNEGSKA (reference sequence). CDR3 nucleotide sequence: TGCAGTGCTCGCTTCCCTGGAGATACGCAGTATTTT. Protein: CSARFPGDTQYF.

The rearrangement links TRBV28 to TRBJ2-3; no reliable D call. The germline V gene has CDR1 MDHEN and CDR2 SYDVKM. The CDR3 has 14 amino acids. The V end lost 1 base, the J end lost 4 bases, and 9 bases lay between the germline ends. CDR3: CASSLLNPPDTQYF. CDR3 DNA sequence: TGTGCCAGCAGTTTATTGAATCCCCCAGATACGCAGTATTTT. The full variable domain, completed using reference TRBV28 and TRBJ2-3, is DVKVTQSSRYLVKRTGEKVFLECVQDMDHENMFWYRQDPGLGLRLIYFSYDVKMKEKGDIPEGYSVSREKKERFSLILESASTNQTSMYLCASSLLNPPDTQYFGPGTRLTVL.

V and J are TRBV5-1 and TRBJ2-4; tentative D call: TRBD1 (5 bases). This CDR3 region has 14 residues. Looked up from germline, CDR1 is SGHRS and CDR2 is YFSETQ. Trimming left V 4 bases short and J 8 bases short, with 16 bases between. For the CDR3, the DNA is TGCGCCAGCAGCCTGGGGCAGGGTCGGGACATTCAGTACTTC. Its protein product is CASSLGQGRDIQYF.

This chain links TRBV20-1 with TRBJ2-1, with 14 bases lining up with TRBD2. The trim removed 2 bases at V and 7 bases at J, leaving 7 bases unmatched. The germline gives CDR1 DFQATT, CDR2 SNEGSKA (reference sequence). The CDR3 length is 16 residues. The chain's CDR3 is CSARPAGTSGRNEQFF. CDR3 nucleotide sequence: TGCAGTGCTAGACCTGCGGGGACTAGCGGGAGAAATGAGCAGTTCTTC.

The chain links TRBV3-1 to TRBJ1-1; 8 nucleotides agree with TRBD1. J was trimmed by 0 bases and V by 0 bases; bases with no gene match: 9. Germline V lookup: CDR1 LGHDT, CDR2 YNNKEL (reference sequence). The CDR3 consists of 18 residues. The CDR3 spells CASSQEGTGGIMNTEAFF. CDR3 DNA: TGTGCCAGCAGCCAAGAAGGTACAGGGGGTATCATGAACACTGAAGCTTTCTTT. The full variable domain, in which reference TRBV3-1 and TRBJ1-1 provide the parts outside the CDR3, is DTAVSQTPKYLVTQMGNDKSIKCEQNLGHDTMYWYKQDSKKFLKIMFSYNNKELIINETVPNRFSPKSPDKAHLNLHINSLELGDSAVYFCASSQEGTGGIMNTEAFFGQGTRLTVV.

This rearrangement joins TRBV5-1 to TRBJ1-1, with TRBD1 as a possible D gene (5 bases). V was shortened by 1 base and J by 1 base, with 17 bases between the two germline ends. The CDR3 runs 17 residues. Germline CDR1 reads SGHRS; CDR2 reads YFSETQ. The CDR3: CASSLWGTANGNTEAFF. Here the CDR3 DNA reads TGCGCCAGCAGCTTGTGGGGGACGGCAAATGGGAACACTGAAGCTTTCTTT.

This clonotype was detected many times. The chain recombines TRBV6-5 with TRBJ2-3; D perhaps matches TRBD2 (5 bases). This CDR3 has 11 residues. V was pared by 6 bases and J by 9 bases, with 10 bases between. From germline, CDR1 is MNHEY and CDR2 SVGAGI. The CDR3 reads CASRTMWTQYF. The CDR3 DNA is TGTGCCAGCAGGACTATGTGGACGCAGTATTTT.

The rearrangement links TRBV28 to TRBJ2-1; D perhaps matches TRBD1 (6 bases). Trimming pared 4 bases from V and 2 bases from J, leaving 12 bases between. This CDR3 has 15 residues. Germline CDR1 reads MDHEN; CDR2 reads SYDVKM. The CDR3 is CASSSPGQAYNEQFF. The CDR3 nucleotides read TGTGCCAGCAGTTCGCCGGGACAAGCCTACAATGAGCAGTTCTTC.

This clonotype was detected a few times. The chain employs TRBV6-5 and TRBJ2-7; 15 bases align to TRBD2. Germline CDR1 reads MNHEY; CDR2 reads SVGAGI. V was clipped by 4 bases and J by 7 bases; unmatched bases: 2. This CDR3 region has 14 residues. In DNA form, the CDR3 reads TGTGCCAGCAGTTTCGGGACTAGCGGGAGGGAGCAGTACTTC. Its translation: CASSFGTSGREQYF.

This clonotype was counted only a few times. This chain connects TRBV6-5 to TRBJ2-5; TRBD2 is a possible D gene (6 bases). Trimming cost V 0 bases and J 5 bases, with 10 bases left between them. CDR3 length: 14 amino acids. Germline CDR1 and CDR2: MNHEY and SVGAGI. CDR3 region: CASSYSASAETQYF. The DNA of the CDR3 is TGTGCCAGCAGTTACTCCGCTAGCGCGGAGACCCAGTACTTC.

The V and J genes are TRBV3-1 and TRBJ2-3; no clear D. This CDR3 is 12 amino acids long. Trimming shortened V by 1 base and J by 5 bases, and 4 bases separated the two germline ends. Germline CDR1 LGHDT, CDR2 YNNKEL (reference sequence). The CDR3 here is CASSQALDTQYF. DNA for the CDR3: TGTGCCAGCAGCCAAGCACTAGATACGCAGTATTTT.